Following are 12 T cell receptor beta chains from one sample sequenced in a study of T cells after posttransplantation cyclophosphamide. A marrow graft followed busulfan-fludarabine conditioning, with cyclophosphamide on days +3 and +4. Clones were sequenced by immunoSEQ multiplex PCR, and TCRdb holds only the in-frame ones, with some missing. The sample shows 20,000 to 25,000 clones, 85% to 90% of them seen only once. Sequenced material: PBMCs, taken after allogeneic stem cell transplant with posttransplant cyclophosphamide. The receptors originated from a female patient aged 30 to 40 who received an allogeneic stem cell transplant from an unrelated donor, was CMV-positive, and had no GVHD. Some T cells may be supplied by the graft donor.

CDR3 bases: TGTGCCAGCAGCCGACACCACAATGAGCAGTTCTTC. Translated, it gives CASSRHHNEQFF. The J gene is TRBJ2-1, the V gene TRBV7-7; the D is unclear. V shed 5 bases and J shed 5 bases, with 7 bases lying between them. This CDR3 region has 12 residues. Germline CDR1 SSHAT, CDR2 FNYEAQ (reference sequence).

V usage is TRBV21-1 and J usage is TRBJ2-1; TRBD2 is the table's D call, not checked against the DNA. TRBV21-1 is a pseudogene. The CDR3 length is 16 residues. CDR3 bases: TGTGCCAGCAGCAAACGAGTAGCGGGGGGAGGAAATGAGCAGTTCTTC. Protein product: CASSKRVAGGGNEQFF.

This chain joins TRBV9 and TRBJ2-1, with 8 positions matching TRBD1. Germline lookup yields CDR1 SGDLS and CDR2 YYNGEE. The V gene end was trimmed by 4 bases and the J gene end by 6 bases; junction bases not matched to a gene: 9. The CDR3 runs 15 residues. This CDR3 reads CASSFQGARSNEQFF. CDR3 DNA sequence: TGTGCCAGCAGCTTCCAGGGGGCGAGGAGCAATGAGCAGTTCTTC.

The J gene is TRBJ2-1, the V gene TRBV9, with 11 bases fitting TRBD2. In germline, CDR1 is SGDLS, CDR2 YYNGEE. V lost 0 bases to trimming and J lost 8 bases; unmatched junction nucleotides: 4. The CDR3 is 15 amino acids. The CDR3 loop reads CASSVDSGGAYEQFF. CDR3 in DNA: TGTGCCAGCAGCGTAGATAGCGGGGGGGCGTATGAGCAGTTCTTC.

The chain joins TRBV19 to TRBJ2-3; 12 positions agree with TRBD2. The CDR3 sequence is 16 residues long. The ends lost 5 bases at V and 2 bases at J; junction bases unmatched: 5. Germline CDR1 reads LNHDA; CDR2 reads SQIVND (reference sequence). CDR3 residues: CASSVRTSGDTDTQYF. Here the CDR3 DNA reads TGTGCCAGTAGTGTTCGGACTAGCGGGGACACAGATACGCAGTATTTT.

V gene TRBV11-3 combines with J gene TRBJ2-3; 7 bases are a match to TRBD2. V was pared by 2 bases and J by 4 bases, with 3 bases of the junction left unmatched. Germline V lookup: CDR1 SGHNT, CDR2 YENEEA. The CDR3 sequence is 14 residues long. This CDR3 is CASSLSGAADTQYF. The CDR3 DNA reads as TGTGCCAGCAGCTTAAGCGGGGCTGCAGATACGCAGTATTTT.

The gene calls are TRBV28 and TRBJ2-7; possibly TRBD1 for D (6 bases). Trimming shortened V by 5 bases and J by 2 bases, and 13 bases separated the two germline ends. The CDR3 is 14 amino acids. Germline lookup yields CDR1 MDHEN and CDR2 SYDVKM. In nucleotides, the CDR3 is TGTGCCAGCAGTGTCCCCAAGGGGGCCTACGAGCAGTACTTC. Residues: CASSVPKGAYEQYF.

This clone was picked up one time. The chain is built from TRBV11-2 and TRBJ2-7, with 8 nucleotides matching TRBD1. Per the germline V gene, CDR1 is SGHAT and CDR2 is FQNNGV. V gave up 2 bases and J gave up 2 bases; unmatched junction bases: 8. This CDR3 has 16 residues. This CDR3 is CASSLLRTGRTYEQYF. The CDR3 DNA reads as TGTGCCAGCAGCTTATTACGGACAGGGAGGACCTACGAGCAGTACTTC.

The genes are TRBV10-3 and TRBJ2-3, with 8 bases matching TRBD2. Germline CDR1 reads ENHRY; CDR2 reads SYGVKD. V lost 11 bases to trimming and J lost 7 bases; unmatched junction nucleotides: 14. The CDR3 runs 14 residues. CDR3 residues: CAASEAGGRNTQYF. DNA for the CDR3: TGTGCCGCCTCTGAGGCGGGGGGAAGAAATACGCAGTATTTT.

The chain joins TRBV5-1 to TRBJ1-4; TRBD1 agrees at 9 bases. Germline assignment: CDR1 SGHRS and CDR2 YFSETQ. The CDR3 is 14 residues long. With V trimmed by 7 bases and J by 7 bases, 8 bases remained unmatched. The CDR3 DNA follows: TGCGCCAGCCGGAACGGACAGGGGAGTGAAAAACTGTTTTTT. Amino acids: CASRNGQGSEKLFF.

The chain carries TRBV4-3 and TRBJ2-7; 7 positions match TRBD2. The CDR3 length is 13 residues. Germline V gene data show CDR1 as LGHNA and CDR2 as YSLEER. The junction had 4 bases not matched to a gene; V was cut back by 4 bases and J by 4 bases. CDR3 DNA sequence: TGCGCCAGCAGCCCCGGGGAGGGTTACGAGCAGTACTTC. Amino acids: CASSPGEGYEQYF.

The chain combines TRBV7-6 with TRBJ2-7, with a tentative D call TRBD2 (6 bases). CDR1 and CDR2 from the germline V gene are SGHVS and FNYEAQ. This CDR3 comprises 14 residues. Trimming cost V 2 bases and J 6 bases, with 14 bases left between them. CDR3 sequence reads: CASSLLGRSPEQYF. CDR3 nucleotides: TGTGCCAGCAGCTTACTCGGGAGAAGTCCCGAGCAGTACTTC.